The 13 T cell receptor beta chains presented below share a single source sample, sequenced in a study of blood T cell repertoires in COVID-19. Sequenced by immunoSEQ multiplex PCR; TCRdb stores in-frame clones only, minus some. The sample has around 140,000 clones; over 75% are singletons. The sequenced sample consisted of peripheral blood. The receptors derive from a young man with COVID-19, enrolled during active disease.

The chain employs TRBV10-3 and TRBJ1-4, with D perhaps TRBD1 (6 bases). The CDR3 has 13 residues. Deletions cut 11 bases from V and 8 bases from J, with 18 bases between. Germline V gives CDR1 ENHRY, CDR2 SYGVKD. The CDR3 DNA reads as TGTGCCCCGGGGGCGGGGGGATTGGAAAAACTGTTTTTT. This encodes CAPGAGGLEKLFF.

This sequence joins TRBV5-1 and TRBJ1-1; unclear D gene. The CDR3 extends over 13 amino acids. Per germline, CDR1 SGHRS and CDR2 YFSETQ. The V end was cut by 4 bases, the J end by 0 bases, with 7 bases between. The CDR3 loop reads CASSPSVNTEAFF. The CDR3 DNA reads TGCGCCAGCAGCCCGTCCGTGAACACTGAAGCTTTCTTT.

This clone was seen only once. The chain uses TRBV15 and TRBJ1-2; possibly TRBD1 for D (5 bases). The CDR3 has 14 amino acids. Germline lookup yields CDR1 LNHNV and CDR2 YYDKDF (reference sequence). V shed 0 bases and J shed 4 bases, with 9 bases lying between them. CDR3 in amino acids: CATSREGGPYGYTF. The CDR3 DNA follows: TGTGCCACCAGCAGAGAGGGGGGACCCTATGGCTACACCTTC.

The chain carries TRBV9 and TRBJ2-1, with 8 bases matching TRBD2. CDR3 length equals 14 residues. V was pared by 3 bases and J by 8 bases, with 7 bases of the junction left unmatched. Germline CDR1 is SGDLS and CDR2 is YYNGEE. In DNA form, the CDR3 reads TGTGCCAGCAGCGGGAGCGGGAGTGTAGATGAGCAGTTCTTC. Amino acid sequence: CASSGSGSVDEQFF.

The rearrangement links TRBV29-1 to TRBJ2-5, with D possibly being TRBD1 (5 bases). Trimming cost V 8 bases and J 3 bases, with 16 bases left between them. The CDR3 runs 13 residues. Germline V CDR1 and CDR2: SQVTM, ANQGSEA. DNA of the CDR3: TGCAGCCTCCAGGGAAGAAGAGAAGAGACCCAGTACTTC. Its protein product is CSLQGRREETQYF.

The chain recombines TRBV13 with TRBJ2-7; 7 nucleotides agree with TRBD1. The V segment lost 2 bases and the J segment 1 base; nucleotides outside the gene matches: 5. The CDR3 has 15 residues. Germline V lookup: CDR1 PRHDT, CDR2 FYEKMQ (reference sequence). CDR3 in DNA: TGTGCCAGCAGCTTAATACCGGGACAGTCCTACGAGCAGTACTTC. Translated, it gives CASSLIPGQSYEQYF.

This clone was detected only a few times. This CDR3 is CASSLGQGYPSEQFF. CDR3 DNA sequence: TGTGCCAGCAGCCTCGGACAGGGATACCCCAGTGAGCAGTTCTTC. The chain carries TRBV7-3 and TRBJ2-1, with 8 bases matching TRBD1. There are 15 residues in the CDR3. J was trimmed by 9 bases and V by 5 bases; bases with no gene match: 12. CDR1 is SGHTA, CDR2 FQGTGA, per germline.

This chain links TRBV5-1 with TRBJ2-3; no definite D call. Germline CDR1 SGHRS, CDR2 YFSETQ. The CDR3 is 14 amino acids. V was clipped by 0 bases and J by 6 bases, with 11 bases between them. The CDR3 DNA follows: TGCGCCAGCAGCTTGGAATTCCCGCAGGATACGCAGTATTTT. This sequence encodes CASSLEFPQDTQYF.

J is TRBJ2-2 and V is TRBV9, with 12 positions matching TRBD1. There are 16 residues in the CDR3. CDR1 and CDR2 from the germline V gene are SGDLS and YYNGEE. Losses at the gene ends were 3 bases for V and 7 bases for J; bases not matched to a gene: 7. The CDR3 region is CASSEGTGGAGGELFF. The CDR3, as DNA: TGTGCCAGCAGCGAAGGGACAGGGGGCGCCGGCGGGGAGCTGTTTTTT.

V usage is TRBV25-1 and J usage is TRBJ2-1; the D gene is possibly TRBD2 (6 bases). V lost 3 bases and J 7 bases, leaving 10 bases between the germline ends. The CDR3 sequence is 13 residues long. Germline lookup yields CDR1 MGHDK and CDR2 SYGVNS. CDR3 amino acids: CASSDLRGNEQFF. CDR3 bases: TGTGCCAGCAGTGATTTACGGGGGAATGAGCAGTTCTTC.

The chain links TRBV5-6 to TRBJ2-1, with D perhaps TRBD1 (6 bases). CDR3 length: 14 residues. Trimming cost V 4 bases and J 7 bases, with 15 bases left between them. CDR1 and CDR2 from the germline V gene are SGHDT and YYEEEE. CDR3: CASSPGHPLNEQFF. CDR3 sequence (DNA): TGTGCCAGCAGCCCGGGACACCCCTTGAATGAGCAGTTCTTC.

This clone was counted a few times. The J gene is TRBJ2-3, the V gene TRBV7-8; 13 bases line up with TRBD2. CDR3 length equals 16 residues. V was clipped by 5 bases and J by 5 bases; unmatched bases: 7. Germline V gives CDR1 SGHVS, CDR2 FQNEAQ. The CDR3 here is CASSLGLAGEGDTQYF. The CDR3 DNA follows: TGTGCCAGCAGCCTAGGACTAGCGGGAGAGGGAGATACGCAGTATTTT. Filled out from reference TRBV7-8 and TRBJ2-3, the complete variable domain reads GAGVSQSPRYKVAKRGQDVALRCDPISGHVSLFWYQQALGQGPEFLTYFQNEAQLDKSGLPSDRFFAERPEGSVSTLKIQRTQQEDSAVYLCASSLGLAGEGDTQYFGPGTRLTVL.

This chain connects TRBV5-1 to TRBJ2-3; TRBD2 might be the D (5 bases). CDR1 is SGHRS and CDR2 is YFSETQ in the germline V gene. This CDR3 contains 14 residues. V was trimmed by 3 bases and J by 8 bases, leaving 16 bases between them. Here the CDR3 reads CASSSVVGEGTQYF. DNA for the CDR3: TGCGCCAGCAGCTCCGTAGTGGGAGAGGGTACGCAGTATTTT.